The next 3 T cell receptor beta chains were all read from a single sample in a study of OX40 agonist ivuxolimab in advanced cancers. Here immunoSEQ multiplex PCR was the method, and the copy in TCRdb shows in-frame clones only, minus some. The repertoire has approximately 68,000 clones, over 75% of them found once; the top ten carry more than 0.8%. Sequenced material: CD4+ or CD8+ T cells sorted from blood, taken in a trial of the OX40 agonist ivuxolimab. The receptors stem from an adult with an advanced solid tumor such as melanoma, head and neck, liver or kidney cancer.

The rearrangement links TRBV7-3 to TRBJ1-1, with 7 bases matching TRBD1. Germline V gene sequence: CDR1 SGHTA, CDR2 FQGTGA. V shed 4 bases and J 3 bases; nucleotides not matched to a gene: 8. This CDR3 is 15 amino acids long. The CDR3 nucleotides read TGTGCCAGCAGCTCAGCCGGGACAGCGGACACTGAAGCTTTCTTT. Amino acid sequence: CASSSAGTADTEAFF. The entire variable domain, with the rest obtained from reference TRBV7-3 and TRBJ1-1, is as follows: GAGVSQTPSNKVTEKGKYVELRCDPISGHTALYWYRQSLGQGPEFLIYFQGTGAADDSGLPNDRFFAVRPEGSVSTLKIQRTERGDSAVYLCASSSAGTADTEAFFGQGTRLTVV.

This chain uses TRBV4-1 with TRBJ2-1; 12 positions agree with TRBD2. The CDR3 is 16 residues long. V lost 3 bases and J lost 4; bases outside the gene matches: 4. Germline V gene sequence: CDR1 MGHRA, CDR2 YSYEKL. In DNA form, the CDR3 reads TGCGCCAGCAGCCAGTTCACTAGCGGGGGGTACAATGAGCAGTTCTTC. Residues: CASSQFTSGGYNEQFF.

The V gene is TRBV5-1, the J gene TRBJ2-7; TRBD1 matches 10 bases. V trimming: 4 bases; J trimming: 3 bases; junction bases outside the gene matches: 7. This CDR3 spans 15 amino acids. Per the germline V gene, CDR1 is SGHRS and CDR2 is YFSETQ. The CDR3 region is CASSGPGQGYYEQYF. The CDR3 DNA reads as TGCGCCAGCAGCGGGCCGGGACAGGGGTACTACGAGCAGTACTTC.